A selection of T cell receptor beta chains follows, all from one sample in a study of PD-1 blockade in mismatch repair-deficient tumors. Assay: immunoSEQ multiplex PCR; the TCRdb copy retains only in-frame clones and omits some. The sample gives some 100,000 clones, 65% to 85% of which show up once; around 5.8% is in the top ten. The sample in question was peripheral blood, obtained approximately 35 weeks after starting pembrolizumab. Every receptor here comes from an adult with mismatch repair-deficient cancer. Each CDR3 is given with its conserved first and last residue. A D gene is named only where the DNA matches it firmly. Rows may omit the clone size; those that give it use once, few, many or a size class.

clone_size: .
cdr3_length: 13
j_call: TRBJ2-1
d_call: .
v_call: TRBV7-9
cdr3_nt: TGTGCCAGCAGCTGGGGACGCATCAATGAGCAGTTCTTC
cdr3_aa: CASSWGRINEQFF

clone_size: .
cdr3_length: 18
j_call: TRBJ2-3
d_call: TRBD2
v_call: TRBV18
cdr3_nt: TGTGCCAGCTCACCAATTGGGACTAGCGCCTCTAGCACAGATACGCAGTATTTT
cdr3_aa: CASSPIGTSASSTDTQYF

clone_size: .
cdr3_length: 12
j_call: TRBJ2-7
d_call: .
v_call: TRBV29-1
cdr3_nt: TGCAGCGCCGAAGGCCTTTCCTACGAGCAGTACTTC
cdr3_aa: CSAEGLSYEQYF

clone_size: .
cdr3_length: 15
j_call: TRBJ2-7
d_call: TRBD1
v_call: TRBV11-3
cdr3_nt: TGTGCCAGCAGCCGAGACAGGGGGGCTCTCCACGAGCAGTACTTC
cdr3_aa: CASSRDRGALHEQYF

clone_size: few
cdr3_length: 14
j_call: TRBJ2-7
d_call: .
v_call: TRBV5-6
cdr3_nt: TGTGCCAGCAGGATCGGGTCTCCCGAATACGAGCAGTACTTC
cdr3_aa: CASRIGSPEYEQYF

clone_size: .
cdr3_length: 15
j_call: TRBJ1-4
d_call: .
v_call: TRBV7-2
cdr3_nt: TGTGCCAGCAGCTTAGCCGGGGGAGGTGGTGAAAAACTGTTTTTT
cdr3_aa: CASSLAGGGGEKLFF

clone_size: .
cdr3_length: 16
j_call: TRBJ2-5
d_call: TRBD1
v_call: TRBV25-1
cdr3_nt: TGTGCCAGCAGTGAATATTTCGGGACAGGACAAGAGACCCAGTACTTC
cdr3_aa: CASSEYFGTGQETQYF

clone_size: many
cdr3_length: 16
j_call: TRBJ1-1
d_call: .
v_call: TRBV7-9
cdr3_nt: TGTGCCAGCACCCATCTATTGACAGCCTTGGACACTGAAGCTTTCTTT
cdr3_aa: CASTHLLTALDTEAFF

clone_size: .
cdr3_length: 14
j_call: TRBJ2-1
d_call: .
v_call: TRBV15
cdr3_nt: TGTGCCACCAGCAAGCTCCTGCCGTACAATGAGCAGTTCTTC
cdr3_aa: CATSKLLPYNEQFF

clone_size: once
cdr3_length: 15
j_call: TRBJ2-3
d_call: .
v_call: TRBV18
cdr3_nt: TGTGCCAGCTCCCCTACGCCACTAGCTGGAGATACGCAGTATTTT
cdr3_aa: CASSPTPLAGDTQYF

clone_size: .
cdr3_length: 14
j_call: TRBJ2-3
d_call: .
v_call: TRBV6-1
cdr3_nt: TGTGCCAGCAGTGAACGGGGGGCAACAGATACGCAGTATTTT
cdr3_aa: CASSERGATDTQYF

clone_size: .
cdr3_length: 13
j_call: TRBJ2-2
d_call: .
v_call: TRBV19
cdr3_nt: TGTGCCAGTACCCATGCGGGAACCGGGGAGCTGTTTTTT
cdr3_aa: CASTHAGTGELFF

clone_size: .
cdr3_length: 15
j_call: TRBJ2-1
d_call: .
v_call: TRBV5-3
cdr3_nt: TGTGCCAGAAGCGGGTACAGGAGCTCCTACAATGAGCAGTTCTTC
cdr3_aa: CARSGYRSSYNEQFF

clone_size: .
cdr3_length: 15
j_call: TRBJ1-1
d_call: TRBD1
v_call: TRBV25-1
cdr3_nt: TGTGCCAGCAGTGAATACGTAGACAGGGGCACTGAAGCTTTCTTT
cdr3_aa: CASSEYVDRGTEAFF

clone_size: .
cdr3_length: 14
j_call: TRBJ2-1
d_call: TRBD1
v_call: TRBV6-5
cdr3_nt: TGTGCCAGCAGTTTCCTAGACAGGGACAATGAGCAGTTCTTC
cdr3_aa: CASSFLDRDNEQFF

clone_size: .
cdr3_length: 15
j_call: TRBJ2-1
d_call: .
v_call: TRBV4-3
cdr3_nt: TGCGCCAGCAGCCAAAACAAAGGGACGTTCGATGAGCAGTTCTTC
cdr3_aa: CASSQNKGTFDEQFF

clone_size: .
cdr3_length: 14
j_call: TRBJ2-7
d_call: TRBD2
v_call: TRBV11-3
cdr3_nt: TGTGCCAGCTCCCCAACGGGCGGGAGTCACGAGCAGTACTTC
cdr3_aa: CASSPTGGSHEQYF

clone_size: few
cdr3_length: 15
j_call: TRBJ2-1
d_call: TRBD2
v_call: TRBV4-1
cdr3_nt: TGCGCCAGCATCCCTGGACTAGCGGGAGATAATGAGCAGTTCTTC
cdr3_aa: CASIPGLAGDNEQFF

clone_size: .
cdr3_length: 13
j_call: TRBJ2-7
d_call: .
v_call: TRBV6-1
cdr3_nt: TGTGCCAGCAGTGAACAGGGACTCTACGAGCAGTACTTC
cdr3_aa: CASSEQGLYEQYF

clone_size: .
cdr3_length: 15
j_call: TRBJ2-1
d_call: TRBD2
v_call: TRBV6-6
cdr3_nt: TGTGCCAGCGGCCTTGTGCGGGAGGGCCTAGGTGAGCAGTTCTTC
cdr3_aa: CASGLVREGLGEQFF

clone_size: .
cdr3_length: 17
j_call: TRBJ1-4
d_call: .
v_call: TRBV19
cdr3_nt: TGTGCCAGTACCGGAGAAGGAGTAGGGGCAACTAATGAAAAACTGTTTTTT
cdr3_aa: CASTGEGVGATNEKLFF

clone_size: .
cdr3_length: 13
j_call: TRBJ1-2
d_call: .
v_call: TRBV14
cdr3_nt: TGTGCCAGCAGACCATCGGATCGGAGGGGCTACACCTTC
cdr3_aa: CASRPSDRRGYTF

clone_size: .
cdr3_length: 18
j_call: TRBJ2-5
d_call: TRBD2
v_call: TRBV6-1
cdr3_nt: TGTGCCAGCAGTGAAGCCCCATCGTGGGCTAGCGGCCAAGAGACCCAGTACTTC
cdr3_aa: CASSEAPSWASGQETQYF

clone_size: .
cdr3_length: 14
j_call: TRBJ2-7
d_call: .
v_call: TRBV30
cdr3_nt: TGTGCCTGGAGTGTTTGGGCCATCCCCTACGAGCAGTACTTC
cdr3_aa: CAWSVWAIPYEQYF

clone_size: .
cdr3_length: 13
j_call: TRBJ2-1
d_call: .
v_call: TRBV5-1
cdr3_nt: TGCGCCAGCAGCTTGTATCAGGCGGTTGAGCAGTTCTTC
cdr3_aa: CASSLYQAVEQFF

clone_size: .
cdr3_length: 14
j_call: TRBJ1-1
d_call: .
v_call: TRBV7-2
cdr3_nt: TGTGCCAGCAGCTTACAAATAGTGGGGACTGAAGCTTTCTTT
cdr3_aa: CASSLQIVGTEAFF

clone_size: .
cdr3_length: 15
j_call: TRBJ1-4
d_call: .
v_call: TRBV6-9
cdr3_nt: TGTGCCAGCAGTTACCGTTCGGGAACTAATGAAAAACTGTTTTTT
cdr3_aa: CASSYRSGTNEKLFF

clone_size: .
cdr3_length: 15
j_call: TRBJ2-3
d_call: .
v_call: TRBV27
cdr3_nt: TGTGCCAGCAGTCAACCCGGGGGATCGGCGGATACGCAGTATTTT
cdr3_aa: CASSQPGGSADTQYF

clone_size: .
cdr3_length: 16
j_call: TRBJ1-2
d_call: TRBD1
v_call: TRBV7-9
cdr3_nt: TGTGCCAGCAGCACCCAGGGGGGACAGGGTCTGTATGGCTACACCTTC
cdr3_aa: CASSTQGGQGLYGYTF

clone_size: .
cdr3_length: 14
j_call: TRBJ1-3
d_call: TRBD1
v_call: TRBV19
cdr3_nt: TGTGCCAGTAGTGTGACAGGGGGGGGAAACACCATATATTTT
cdr3_aa: CASSVTGGGNTIYF

clone_size: .
cdr3_length: 15
j_call: TRBJ2-2
d_call: TRBD2
v_call: TRBV30
cdr3_nt: TGTGCCTGGAGCACTAGCGGAGGGATTGCCGGGGAGCTGTTTTTT
cdr3_aa: CAWSTSGGIAGELFF

clone_size: .
cdr3_length: 17
j_call: TRBJ2-5
d_call: TRBD2
v_call: TRBV14
cdr3_nt: TGTGCCAGCAGCCCGGGACTAGCGGGAGTAGGCCAAGAGACCCAGTACTTC
cdr3_aa: CASSPGLAGVGQETQYF

clone_size: few
cdr3_length: 16
j_call: TRBJ2-1
d_call: TRBD2
v_call: TRBV13
cdr3_nt: TGTGCCAGCAGCTGGGTAGCGGGGAAGTCCTACAATGAGCAGTTCTTC
cdr3_aa: CASSWVAGKSYNEQFF

clone_size: .
cdr3_length: 14
j_call: TRBJ2-1
d_call: .
v_call: TRBV11-3
cdr3_nt: TGTGCCAGCAGCCCGATGGGGGGTTTCCATGAGCAGTTCTTC
cdr3_aa: CASSPMGGFHEQFF

clone_size: .
cdr3_length: 15
j_call: TRBJ1-1
d_call: .
v_call: TRBV7-2
cdr3_nt: TGTGCCAGCAGCTTAGGGGTCCGGGGGAACACTGAAGCTTTCTTT
cdr3_aa: CASSLGVRGNTEAFF

clone_size: .
cdr3_length: 12
j_call: TRBJ1-3
d_call: .
v_call: TRBV6-5
cdr3_nt: TGTGCCACCCAACCGTCAGGAAACACCATATATTTT
cdr3_aa: CATQPSGNTIYF

clone_size: .
cdr3_length: 16
j_call: TRBJ1-2
d_call: .
v_call: TRBV19
cdr3_nt: TGTGCCAGTAGCTACTCGATAGACCCAGTCTCCTATGGCTACACCTTC
cdr3_aa: CASSYSIDPVSYGYTF

clone_size: .
cdr3_length: 15
j_call: TRBJ2-7
d_call: TRBD2
v_call: TRBV11-3
cdr3_nt: TGTGCCAGCAGCTTAGGACTAGCGGGAGTTTACGAGCAGTACTTC
cdr3_aa: CASSLGLAGVYEQYF

clone_size: few
cdr3_length: 16
j_call: TRBJ2-7
d_call: TRBD2
v_call: TRBV4-2
cdr3_nt: TGTGCCAGCAGCCCTGGCGGGGCGGGAGATCACTACGAGCAGTACTTC
cdr3_aa: CASSPGGAGDHYEQYF

clone_size: few
cdr3_length: 14
j_call: TRBJ2-7
d_call: .
v_call: TRBV11-3
cdr3_nt: TGTGCCAGCAGCCAACGGACAAAGGGAAACGAGCAGTACTTC
cdr3_aa: CASSQRTKGNEQYF

clone_size: .
cdr3_length: 16
j_call: TRBJ2-5
d_call: TRBD2
v_call: TRBV27
cdr3_nt: TGTGCCAGCACTGGGACTAGCGGGAGAGGGGCCGAGACCCAGTACTTC
cdr3_aa: CASTGTSGRGAETQYF

clone_size: .
cdr3_length: 14
j_call: TRBJ2-7
d_call: .
v_call: TRBV6-5
cdr3_nt: TGTGCCAGCAGTTACGGGGTCATCTCCTACGAGCAGTACTTC
cdr3_aa: CASSYGVISYEQYF

clone_size: .
cdr3_length: 13
j_call: TRBJ2-1
d_call: TRBD1
v_call: TRBV12-5
cdr3_nt: TGTGCTAGTGGTAGAACAGGGGGCGCTGAGCAGTTCTTC
cdr3_aa: CASGRTGGAEQFF

clone_size: .
cdr3_length: 13
j_call: TRBJ2-7
d_call: .
v_call: TRBV29-1
cdr3_nt: TGCAGCGTTGTAACACGGACCTCCTACGAGCAGTACTTC
cdr3_aa: CSVVTRTSYEQYF

clone_size: .
cdr3_length: 12
j_call: TRBJ2-7
d_call: .
v_call: TRBV6-5
cdr3_nt: TGTGCCAGCAGCCAACTAGGCTACGAGCAGTACTTC
cdr3_aa: CASSQLGYEQYF

clone_size: .
cdr3_length: 13
j_call: TRBJ2-1
d_call: .
v_call: TRBV5-4
cdr3_nt: TGTGCCAGCAGCTTACGGACCTACAATGAGCAGTTCTTC
cdr3_aa: CASSLRTYNEQFF

clone_size: .
cdr3_length: 17
j_call: TRBJ1-3
d_call: .
v_call: TRBV5-6
cdr3_nt: TGTGCCAGCAGCTTGACGTGGGGTCAATCTTATGGAAACACCATATATTTT
cdr3_aa: CASSLTWGQSYGNTIYF

clone_size: .
cdr3_length: 13
j_call: TRBJ2-1
d_call: TRBD1
v_call: TRBV5-4
cdr3_nt: TGTGCCTCCTCGGGACAGAACTACAATGAGCAGTTCTTC
cdr3_aa: CASSGQNYNEQFF

clone_size: .
cdr3_length: 15
j_call: TRBJ2-2
d_call: .
v_call: TRBV4-1
cdr3_nt: TGCGCCAGCAGCCCCCCGGGTGTTAACACCGGGGAGCTGTTTTTT
cdr3_aa: CASSPPGVNTGELFF

clone_size: .
cdr3_length: 14
j_call: TRBJ2-7
d_call: TRBD1
v_call: TRBV4-2
cdr3_nt: TGTGCCAGCAGCGACGGACAGGGTACCTACGAGCAGTACTTC
cdr3_aa: CASSDGQGTYEQYF

clone_size: .
cdr3_length: 13
j_call: TRBJ2-7
d_call: .
v_call: TRBV4-1
cdr3_nt: TGCGCCAGCAGCCCCGGGACCCCCTACGAGCAGTACTTC
cdr3_aa: CASSPGTPYEQYF

clone_size: .
cdr3_length: 13
j_call: TRBJ1-5
d_call: TRBD1
v_call: TRBV15
cdr3_nt: TGTGCCACCAGCACTGACAGGGCCCAGCCCCAGCATTTT
cdr3_aa: CATSTDRAQPQHF

clone_size: few
cdr3_length: 14
j_call: TRBJ1-1
d_call: .
v_call: TRBV30
cdr3_nt: TGTGCCTGGAGTGTACGACGGACGAACACTGAAGCTTTCTTT
cdr3_aa: CAWSVRRTNTEAFF

clone_size: few
cdr3_length: 13
j_call: TRBJ1-5
d_call: .
v_call: TRBV19
cdr3_nt: TGTGCCAGTAGTTGGGGACACGCTCAGCCCCAGCATTTT
cdr3_aa: CASSWGHAQPQHF